Sequencing of this TCR beta chain was carried out in a study of T cells in Graves' hyperthyroidism and ophthalmopathy. Findings and limits, study-wide: Separating ophthalmopathy from stable hyperthyroidism was achieved by a 13 V-J model.

Source material for PBMCs was about 10 ml fresh peripheral blood. This clonotype was observed at least ten times. Its antigen is not known. Amplification targeted TCR beta CDR3 regions from RNA transcripts. The HTBI primer set was used in a first-round RT-PCR of the TCR CDR3. One entry per CDR3 protein, called by TCRdb with MiXCR from the multiplex PCR reads. The sample comprises some 600,000 distinct CDR3 sequences, approximately 15% of which are singletons, and roughly 5.7% rests with the top ten. This clonotype originated in a woman in her twenties or thirties with Graves' hyperthyroidism that later progressed to Graves' ophthalmopathy. Sequenced sample: blood.

Here the CDR3 DNA reads TGTGCCAGCAGCCATCTCGCTCTAGCGCTATACACAGATACGCAGTATTTT. It specifies CASSHLALALYTDTQYF. The chain combines TRBV14 with TRBJ2-3, with a weak D call TRBD2 (6 bases). V was shortened by 3 bases and J by 2 bases, with 18 bases between the two germline ends. Germline CDR1 reads SGHDN; CDR2 reads FVKESK. The CDR3 is 17 residues long.